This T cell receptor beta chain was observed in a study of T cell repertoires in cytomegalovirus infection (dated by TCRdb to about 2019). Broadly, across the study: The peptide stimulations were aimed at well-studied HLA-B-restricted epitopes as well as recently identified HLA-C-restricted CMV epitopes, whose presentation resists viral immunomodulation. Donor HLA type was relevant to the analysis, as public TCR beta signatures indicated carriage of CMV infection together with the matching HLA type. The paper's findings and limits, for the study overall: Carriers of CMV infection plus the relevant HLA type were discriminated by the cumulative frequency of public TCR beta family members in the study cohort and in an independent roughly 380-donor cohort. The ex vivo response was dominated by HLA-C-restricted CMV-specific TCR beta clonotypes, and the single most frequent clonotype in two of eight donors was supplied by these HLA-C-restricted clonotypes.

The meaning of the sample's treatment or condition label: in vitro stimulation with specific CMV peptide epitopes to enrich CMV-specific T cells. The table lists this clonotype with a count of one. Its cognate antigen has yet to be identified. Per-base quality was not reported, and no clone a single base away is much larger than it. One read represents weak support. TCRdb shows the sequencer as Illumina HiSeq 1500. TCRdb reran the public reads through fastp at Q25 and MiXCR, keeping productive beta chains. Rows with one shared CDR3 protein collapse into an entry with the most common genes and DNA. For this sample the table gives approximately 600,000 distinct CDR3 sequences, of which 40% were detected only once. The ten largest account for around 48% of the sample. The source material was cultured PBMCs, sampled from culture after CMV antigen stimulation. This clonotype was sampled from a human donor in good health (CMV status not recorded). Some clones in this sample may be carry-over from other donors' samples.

The DNA is TGCAGTGCTAGAGCGTCAGGGCCTAATTCACCCCTCCACTTT. This translates into CSARASGPNSPLHF. Rearrangement joined TRBV20-1 to TRBJ1-6; a weak D assignment points to TRBD1 (5 bases agree). At the junction V is shortened by 1 base and J by 6 bases, with 10 bases in between. As encoded in the germline V gene (reference sequence), CDR1 is DFQATT while CDR2 is SNEGSKA. The CDR3 holds 14 amino acids from the cysteine to the phenylalanine. Of the read, only the CDR3 DNA is kept; its 42 bases are in frame from base 1.